This TCR beta chain was found in a study of neurological immune-mediated disorders. TCRdb analysed the 5' RACE reads with MiXCR anew, one entry per CDR3 protein. The sample has fewer than 20,000 distinct CDR3 sequences, 3.5% seen once. The CDR3 extends over 15 amino acids. Trimming pared 1 base from V and 0 bases from J, leaving 9 bases between. The germline V gene has CDR1 MDHEN and CDR2 SYDVKM. This clonotype was recorded at least ten times. The sequence was collected from a woman aged 40 to 50 in good health. The chain has TRBV28 and TRBJ1-1; D unclear. The sequenced material came from CD8+ T cells from blood. CDR3 sequence: CASSLSAELNTEAFF. The CDR3 DNA reads TGTGCCAGCAGTTTATCGGCAGAGTTGAACACTGAAGCTTTCTTT.